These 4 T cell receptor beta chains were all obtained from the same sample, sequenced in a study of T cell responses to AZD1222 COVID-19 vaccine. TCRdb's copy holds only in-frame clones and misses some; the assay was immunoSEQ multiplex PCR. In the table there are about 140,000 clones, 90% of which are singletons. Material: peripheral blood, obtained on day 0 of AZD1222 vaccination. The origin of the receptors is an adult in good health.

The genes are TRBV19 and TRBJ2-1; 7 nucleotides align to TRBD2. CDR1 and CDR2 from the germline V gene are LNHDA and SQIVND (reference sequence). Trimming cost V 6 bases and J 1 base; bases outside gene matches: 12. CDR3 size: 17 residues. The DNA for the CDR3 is TGTGCCAGTAGGCCAATAGGGGCGGGAGTTTCCTACAATGAGCAGTTCTTC. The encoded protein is CASRPIGAGVSYNEQFF.

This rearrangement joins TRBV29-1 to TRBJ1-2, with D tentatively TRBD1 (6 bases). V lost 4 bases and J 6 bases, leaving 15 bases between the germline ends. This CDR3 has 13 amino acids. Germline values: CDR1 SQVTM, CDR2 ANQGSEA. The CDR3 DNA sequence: TGCAGCGTTGCCGGAAGTCAGGGGAATGGCTACACCTTC. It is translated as CSVAGSQGNGYTF.

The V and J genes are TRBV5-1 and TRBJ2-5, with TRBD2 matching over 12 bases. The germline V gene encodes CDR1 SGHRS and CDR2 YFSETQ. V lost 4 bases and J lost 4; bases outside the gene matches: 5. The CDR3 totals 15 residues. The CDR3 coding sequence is TGCGCCAGCAGCCGACTAGCGGGGGCCAGAGAGACCCAGTACTTC. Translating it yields CASSRLAGARETQYF. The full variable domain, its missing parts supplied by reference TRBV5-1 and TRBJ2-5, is KAGVTQTPRYLIKTRGQQVTLSCSPISGHRSVSWYQQTPGQGLQFLFEYFSETQRNKGNFPGRFSGRQFSNSRSEMNVSTLELGDSALYLCASSRLAGARETQYFGPGTRLLVL.

The chain's CDR3 is CASSEAQGGNQPQHF. Written as DNA, the CDR3 is TGTGCCAGCAGTGAAGCGCAGGGGGGTAATCAGCCCCAGCATTTT. The V gene is TRBV2, the J gene TRBJ1-5; TRBD1 aligns across 7 bases. Trimming cost V 0 bases and J 4 bases; bases outside gene matches: 3. This CDR3 spans 15 amino acids. The germline gives CDR1 SNHLY, CDR2 FYNNEI.